A selection of T cell receptor beta chains follows, all from one sample in a study of T cell changes during pregnancy in multiple sclerosis. Measured with immunoSEQ multiplex PCR; TCRdb has only the in-frame clones, and not every one. The sample includes about 72,000 clones, 75% to 95% of them seen just once. The sample in question was peripheral blood, obtained in the third trimester of pregnancy. These receptor sequences come from a female donor in good health, enrolled as a control in a pregnancy study. Each CDR3 is given without its conserved first and last residue. The D gene is left open where the match is weak.

V gene	D gene	J gene	CDR3 protein
TRBV18	TRBD1	TRBJ1-1	ASSPRQGANEAF
TRBV7-2	.	TRBJ2-7	AGGTGFYEQY
TRBV6-1	TRBD1	TRBJ2-7	ATMATGTGGSEQY
TRBV5-1	TRBD1	TRBJ2-7	ASSLGQTVYEQY
TRBV6-5	TRBD1	TRBJ1-2	ASSGQGWNYGYT
TRBV19	TRBD1	TRBJ2-2	ASSPGGDLF
TRBV28	.	TRBJ1-1	ASSLRAHTEAF
TRBV18	TRBD1	TRBJ2-6	ASSPSTGPGANVLT
TRBV10-3	.	TRBJ1-5	AISDGATPNQPQH
TRBV6-5	TRBD1	TRBJ2-7	ASSPGTGAVQY
TRBV19	.	TRBJ1-2	ASSIAPRNYGYT
TRBV15	.	TRBJ2-3	ATSRGHRLREATDTQY
TRBV29-1	.	TRBJ1-1	SYRVMNTEAF
TRBV7-2	.	TRBJ2-1	ASSSRRVGFSSYNEQF
TRBV28	TRBD2	TRBJ2-5	ASSLSGGGLKTQY
TRBV19	.	TRBJ1-3	ASSTASSGNTIY
TRBV18	TRBD1	TRBJ2-4	ASSRGQGKNIQY
TRBV20-1	.	TRBJ2-3	SASRDTQY
TRBV6-1	.	TRBJ2-2	ASRLGRNTGELF
TRBV19	.	TRBJ2-3	ASSILDTKGTDTQY
TRBV4-1	.	TRBJ1-4	ASSPLGLTTNEKLF
TRBV9	.	TRBJ2-3	ASSDDTRTDTQY
TRBV7-9	.	TRBJ2-2	ASSLVQTGELF
TRBV5-6	.	TRBJ2-7	ASSSDNEQY
TRBV15	.	TRBJ1-3	ATSSIEGRGPSGNTIY
TRBV27	.	TRBJ1-5	ASSSMSAGSEPQH
TRBV19	TRBD1	TRBJ2-5	ASSSDRGGETQY
TRBV19	.	TRBJ2-1	ASSGPGAPYNEQF
TRBV30	TRBD2	TRBJ2-7	AWSVPLAGYEQY
TRBV2	.	TRBJ1-6	ASTDMGGFRYNSPLH
TRBV28	.	TRBJ1-5	ASSLGGRGSNQPQH
TRBV25-1	.	TRBJ1-2	ASSEWGGASNYGYT
TRBV18	TRBD1	TRBJ1-1	ASSPSSGGSGTEAF
TRBV15	TRBD1	TRBJ2-7	ATSREGQGAYEQY
TRBV30	.	TRBJ1-3	ACGQILSSGNTIY
TRBV5-1	TRBD2	TRBJ2-3	ASSLEAGVTDTQY
TRBV19	TRBD2	TRBJ2-5	ASSIGGSRETQY
TRBV7-2	.	TRBJ2-3	ASSLDLDTQY
TRBV7-2	.	TRBJ2-7	ASSLGSGPSYEQY
TRBV2	.	TRBJ2-6	ASLGHPSGANVLT
TRBV7-9	.	TRBJ1-4	ASEEGIATNEKLF
TRBV6-5	.	TRBJ1-4	ASSPGDTGEKLF
TRBV27	.	TRBJ2-5	ASSPTGMGTQY
TRBV25-1	.	TRBJ1-1	ASSEPGASTEAF
TRBV7-7	.	TRBJ2-2	ASSRGQGVAGELF
TRBV29-1	TRBD2	TRBJ2-6	SVEVGASGGSSGANVLT
TRBV19	.	TRBJ2-6	ASSIGDTHAGANVLT
TRBV4-2	.	TRBJ1-1	ASSHPRGNTEAF
TRBV4-1	.	TRBJ2-7	ASSQVGLGAGEQY
TRBV6-5	.	TRBJ1-1	ASRARSNTEAF
TRBV4-3	.	TRBJ2-5	ASSHSTDPGTQY
TRBV10-3	.	TRBJ1-2	AISESDIAGYT